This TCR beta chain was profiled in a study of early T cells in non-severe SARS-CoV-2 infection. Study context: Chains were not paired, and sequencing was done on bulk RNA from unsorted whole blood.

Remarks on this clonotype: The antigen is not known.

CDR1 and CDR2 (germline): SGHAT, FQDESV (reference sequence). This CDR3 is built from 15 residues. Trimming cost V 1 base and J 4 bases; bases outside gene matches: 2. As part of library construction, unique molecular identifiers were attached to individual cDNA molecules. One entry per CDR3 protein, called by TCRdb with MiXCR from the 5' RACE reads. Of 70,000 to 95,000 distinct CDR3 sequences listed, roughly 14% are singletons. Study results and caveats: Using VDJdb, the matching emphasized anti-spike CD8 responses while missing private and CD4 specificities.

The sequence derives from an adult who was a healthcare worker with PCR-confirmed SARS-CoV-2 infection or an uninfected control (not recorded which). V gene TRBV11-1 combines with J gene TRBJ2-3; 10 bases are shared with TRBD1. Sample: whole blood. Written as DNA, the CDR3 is TGTGCCAGCAGCTTAGAGGGACAGGGGTCAGATACGCAGTATTTT. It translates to CASSLEGQGSDTQYF.